Sequencing of this T cell receptor beta chain was carried out in a study of T cells in Graves' hyperthyroidism and ophthalmopathy. Overall study context: Peripheral blood was obtained at initial diagnosis, preceding any treatment.

The trim removed 5 bases at V and 7 bases at J, leaving 11 bases unmatched. Germline V gene sequence: CDR1 MDHEN, CDR2 SYDVKM. CDR3 length: 14 residues. RNA transcripts provided the source from which TCR beta CDR3 regions were amplified. First-round RT-PCR with HTBI primers amplified the TCR CDR3 region. In TCRdb, the multiplex PCR reads were re-called with MiXCR into one record per CDR3 protein. Among 460,000 or so distinct CDR3 sequences listed, around 15% were seen once. This clonotype was found many times. Its specificity is not known. Study conclusions and caveats: Patients with ophthalmopathy were separated from those with stable hyperthyroidism by a 13 V-J model. Prediction of ophthalmopathy progression came a median around 6 months pre-onset.

The source is a woman under 30 with Graves' hyperthyroidism. The sequencing sample was made of blood. The chain has TRBV28 and TRBJ2-7; 7 bases align to TRBD2. This CDR3 is CASSPISGTSEQYV. CDR3 nucleotide sequence: TGTGCCAGCAGTCCAATCAGCGGGACCAGTGAGCAGTACGTC.